The next 6 T cell receptor beta chains were all read from a single sample in a study of blood T cells in healthy people across ages. Then a second PCR, running about 7 to 11 cycles, was carried out with a sample-barcoded 5' primer and a J-beta primer mix. TCRdb passed the 5' RACE reads through MiXCR, listing each CDR3 protein once. The sample yields over a million distinct CDR3 sequences, approximately 59% seen once. Sequencing was done on a sample of blood. The origin of the receptors is a man between 18 and 29 years old in good health.

V usage is TRBV4-2 and J usage is TRBJ1-1; 7 nucleotides align to TRBD1. The CDR3 is made up of 15 amino acids. Trimming took 4 bases from V and 4 from J; bases not matched to a gene: 9. Germline CDR1 and CDR2: LGHNA and YNFKEQ. DNA of the CDR3: TGTGCCAGCAGCCCACCGACAGGGATGGGCACTGAAGCTTTCTTT. Amino acid sequence: CASSPPTGMGTEAFF.

The chain carries TRBV20-1 and TRBJ2-7; D is uncertain. V gave up 3 bases and J gave up 1 base, with 7 bases separating them. This CDR3 spans 12 amino acids. The germline V gene has CDR1 DFQATT and CDR2 SNEGSKA (reference sequence). CDR3 bases: TGCAGTGCTAGTGCGTATTCCTACGAGCAGTACTTC. It specifies CSASAYSYEQYF.

The chain is built from TRBV7-8 and TRBJ1-3; 8 nucleotides line up with TRBD1. CDR1 SGHVS and CDR2 FQNEAQ come from the germline V gene. The CDR3 spans 14 residues. V dropped 4 bases and J dropped 5; count of bases not matched to a gene: 4. DNA for the CDR3: TGTGCCAGCAGCTACCGGACAGGGAGAAACACCATATATTTT. Residues: CASSYRTGRNTIYF.

The chain recombines TRBV28 with TRBJ2-1; 15 nucleotides agree with TRBD2. The CDR3 spans 19 residues. The germline V gene has CDR1 MDHEN and CDR2 SYDVKM. V lost 1 base, J lost 7 bases, and 11 bases stayed unmatched. CDR3 loop: CASSLLSGLAGGVRNEQFF. CDR3 nucleotide sequence: TGTGCCAGCAGTTTATTGTCGGGACTAGCGGGAGGAGTGAGGAATGAGCAGTTCTTC.

The rearrangement joins TRBV20-1 to TRBJ2-3; 12 bases agree with TRBD2. Trimming cost V 5 bases and J 2 bases; bases outside gene matches: 11. The CDR3 totals 17 residues. From germline, CDR1 is DFQATT and CDR2 SNEGSKA (reference sequence). The CDR3 sequence is CSALVRTSGGFTDTQYF. The CDR3 DNA reads TGCAGTGCTCTAGTTCGAACTAGCGGGGGGTTCACAGATACGCAGTATTTT.

The rearrangement joins TRBV7-2 to TRBJ2-5; D remains unclear. Germline assignment: CDR1 SGHTA and CDR2 FQGNSA. The CDR3 consists of 16 residues. Trimming cost V 6 bases and J 3 bases, with 20 bases left between them. Here the CDR3 reads CASSPLRPGKEETQYF. DNA for the CDR3: TGTGCCAGCAGTCCCCTACGACCAGGAAAGGAAGAGACCCAGTACTTC. Complete variable domain (other parts from reference TRBV7-2 and TRBJ2-5): GAGVSQSPSNKVTEKGKDVELRCDPISGHTALYWYRQSLGQGLEFLIYFQGNSAPDKSGLPSDRFSAERTGGSVSTLTIQRTQQEDSAVYLCASSPLRPGKEETQYFGPGTRLLVL.